Below, 17 T cell receptor beta chains from the same sample are listed, as sequenced in a study of OX40 agonist ivuxolimab in advanced cancers. The protocol was immunoSEQ multiplex PCR, while the TCRdb copy is restricted to in-frame clones and leaves out a portion. Of about 58,000 clones detected, approximately 87% appear once; the ten largest clones hold approximately 2.8%. The input for sequencing was CD4+ or CD8+ T cells sorted from blood, taken in a trial of the OX40 agonist ivuxolimab. These receptors all stem from an adult with an advanced solid tumor such as melanoma, head and neck, liver or kidney cancer.

V gene TRBV7-2 combines with J gene TRBJ2-4; unclear D gene. Trimming left V 4 bases short and J 3 bases short, with 13 bases between. CDR3 length equals 15 residues. In germline, CDR1 is SGHTA, CDR2 FQGNSA. The CDR3 bases are TGTGCCAGCAGCTACCAGAGTGGGTACAAAAACATTCAGTACTTC. Protein: CASSYQSGYKNIQYF.

The J gene is TRBJ1-3, the V gene TRBV6-5; D gene uncertain. Trimming shortened V by 5 bases and J by 8 bases, and 19 bases separated the two germline ends. CDR3 length equals 15 residues. Germline V gene sequence: CDR1 MNHEY, CDR2 SVGAGI. The CDR3 region has the DNA TGTGCCAGCAGTCCAGGCCCCAAAAGTTGGGACACCATATATTTT. Amino acids: CASSPGPKSWDTIYF.

CDR3 in DNA: TGTGCCAGCAGCTTAGATGCTAGTTACGAGCAGTACTTC. Residues: CASSLDASYEQYF. This sequence joins TRBV7-6 and TRBJ2-7; D is unresolved. V dropped 1 base and J dropped 4 bases, with 8 bases sitting between them. The CDR3 is 13 amino acids. The V gene's germline CDR1 is SGHVS and CDR2 FNYEAQ.

This chain uses TRBV7-9 with TRBJ1-1, with D maybe TRBD1 (5 bases). The CDR3 has 14 residues. Germline V gene data show CDR1 as SEHNR and CDR2 as FQNEAQ (reference sequence). V was cut by 5 bases and J by 0 bases, with 10 bases left in between. DNA for the CDR3: TGTGCCAGCAGCCGAAGGGACCTGAACACTGAAGCTTTCTTT. Encoded protein: CASSRRDLNTEAFF.

The chain recombines TRBV7-3 with TRBJ2-1; D gene unclear. The CDR3 totals 13 residues. Germline V gene sequence: CDR1 SGHTA, CDR2 FQGTGA. V lost 5 bases to trimming and J lost 6 bases, with 11 bases between them. The CDR3 sequence: CASSLNNRNEQFF. In DNA, the CDR3 is TGTGCCAGCAGCCTTAACAACCGCAATGAGCAGTTCTTC. The full variable domain, its missing parts supplied by reference TRBV7-3 and TRBJ2-1, is GAGVSQTPSNKVTEKGKYVELRCDPISGHTALYWYRQSLGQGPEFLIYFQGTGAADDSGLPNDRFFAVRPEGSVSTLKIQRTERGDSAVYLCASSLNNRNEQFFGPGTRLTVL.

This chain joins TRBV27 and TRBJ1-2; no reliable D call. This CDR3 comprises 13 residues. V lost 4 bases and J lost 4, with 10 bases in between. CDR1 and CDR2 from the germline V gene are MNHEY and SMNVEV (reference sequence). CDR3 nucleotides: TGTGCCAGCAGTTCTGGGGATGTCTATGGCTACACCTTC. Amino acid sequence: CASSSGDVYGYTF.

The chain combines TRBV6-5 with TRBJ2-7; the D is unclear. The germline V gene encodes CDR1 MNHEY and CDR2 SVGAGI. The CDR3 has 13 amino acids. Trimming pared 6 bases from V and 0 bases from J, leaving 9 bases between. CDR3 protein: CASRSGFSYEQYF. CDR3 in DNA: TGTGCCAGCAGATCCGGGTTCTCCTACGAGCAGTACTTC.

As DNA, the CDR3 is TGTGCCAGCAGTGGTTCCTCTGGCGGGACAGATACGCAGTATTTT. Its translation: CASSGSSGGTDTQYF. This sequence joins TRBV6-4 and TRBJ2-3; maybe TRBD2 (5 bases). This CDR3 spans 15 amino acids. Germline CDR1 is MRHNA and CDR2 is SNTAGT. V gave up 4 bases and J gave up 3 bases, with 14 bases separating them.

V and J are TRBV6-5 and TRBJ1-3; no reliable D call. V was pared by 0 bases and J by 0 bases, with 9 bases between. Per the germline V gene, CDR1 is MNHEY and CDR2 is SVGAGI. There are 16 residues in the CDR3. The DNA of the CDR3 is TGTGCCAGCAGTTACTCGACTACAGCCTCTGGAAACACCATATATTTT. This translates into CASSYSTTASGNTIYF.

The chain is built from TRBV4-1 and TRBJ1-1, with D unclear. This CDR3 is built from 19 residues. Germline V gene data show CDR1 as MGHRA and CDR2 as YSYEKL. Trimming took 3 bases from V and 0 from J, leaving 23 bases between them. DNA of the CDR3: TGCGCCAGCAGCCACTCGGAGGGCATTACCCTCCTCTTGAACACTGAAGCTTTCTTT. Translation: CASSHSEGITLLLNTEAFF.

The V and J genes are TRBV15 and TRBJ1-5; D perhaps matches TRBD1 (5 bases). Germline lookup yields CDR1 LNHNV and CDR2 YYDKDF (reference sequence). The CDR3 has 15 amino acids. V was pared by 0 bases and J by 1 base, with 7 bases between. This CDR3 reads CATSRDSGSNQPQHF. Here the CDR3 DNA reads TGTGCCACCAGCAGAGATTCAGGGAGCAATCAGCCCCAGCATTTT.

This clone was picked up a small number of times. The chain carries TRBV5-5 and TRBJ2-7; D is unclear. The CDR3 totals 13 residues. CDR1 is SGHKS and CDR2 is YYEKEE in the germline V gene (reference sequence). The V and J ends lost 3 bases and 0 bases respectively, with 7 bases between them. The CDR3 DNA follows: TGTGCCAGCAGCTCCCCAAACTCCTACGAGCAGTACTTC. Translated, it gives CASSSPNSYEQYF.

This rearrangement joins TRBV7-3 to TRBJ2-1; the D gene is possibly TRBD2 (7 bases). Trimming stripped 4 bases from V and 3 bases from J, with 13 bases between. The CDR3 covers 15 residues. Germline loops: CDR1 SGHTA, CDR2 FQGTGA. This chain's CDR3 is CASSSTGTNYNEQFF. The CDR3 DNA follows: TGTGCCAGCAGCTCCACAGGGACTAACTACAATGAGCAGTTCTTC. The whole variable domain, remainder taken from reference TRBV7-3 and TRBJ2-1, is GAGVSQTPSNKVTEKGKYVELRCDPISGHTALYWYRQSLGQGPEFLIYFQGTGAADDSGLPNDRFFAVRPEGSVSTLKIQRTERGDSAVYLCASSSTGTNYNEQFFGPGTRLTVL.

V is TRBV5-1 and J is TRBJ2-4, with 7 bases lining up with TRBD1. The V gene's germline CDR1 is SGHRS and CDR2 YFSETQ. The CDR3 covers 16 residues. With 0 bases clipped from V and 15 bases from J, the junction kept 18 bases outside the gene matches. The DNA for the CDR3 is TGCGCCAGCAGCTTGGCGCAACTTGGGACAGTTGGCAACCCGTACTTC. This encodes CASSLAQLGTVGNPYF.

The chain links TRBV18 to TRBJ1-6; D is possibly TRBD1 (6 bases). V gave up 3 bases and J gave up 7 bases, with 10 bases separating them. In germline, CDR1 is KGHSH, CDR2 LQKENI. This CDR3 is built from 14 residues. This CDR3 is CASSPDSRNSPLHF. In nucleotides, the CDR3 is TGTGCCAGCTCACCGGACAGTAGAAATTCACCCCTCCACTTT.

V usage is TRBV19 and J usage is TRBJ1-1, with 7 bases matching TRBD1. The CDR3 length is 15 residues. The junction had 7 bases not matched to a gene; V was cut back by 5 bases and J by 1 base. CDR1 and CDR2 (germline): LNHDA, SQIVND (reference sequence). The CDR3: CASSFGQVWNTEAFF. The CDR3 coding sequence is TGTGCCAGTAGTTTTGGACAGGTTTGGAACACTGAAGCTTTCTTT.

The chain employs TRBV6-1 and TRBJ2-4, with D possibly TRBD1 on 6 matching bases. The length of the CDR3 is 18 residues. Trimming left V 4 bases short and J 4 bases short, with 23 bases between. Germline V gene sequence: CDR1 MNHNS, CDR2 SASEGT. CDR3 region: CASSALWSSGQQKNIQYF. Written as DNA, the CDR3 is TGTGCCAGCAGTGCCCTCTGGTCTTCCGGACAGCAGAAAAACATTCAGTACTTC.